This T cell receptor beta chain was sequenced for a study of T cells in Graves' hyperthyroidism and ophthalmopathy. Amplification of TCR beta CDR3 regions used RNA as the template. First-round RT-PCR targeting the TCR CDR3 was performed with the HTBI primer set. TCRdb re-called the multiplex PCR reads with MiXCR, one entry per CDR3 protein. The sample yields about 290,000 distinct CDR3 sequences, roughly 13% seen once. This clonotype was counted at least ten times. The CDR3 extends over 12 amino acids. Looked up from germline, CDR1 is SQVTM and CDR2 is ANQGSEA. V was pared by 4 bases and J by 5 bases, with 11 bases between.

This receptor was identified in a woman in her forties with Graves' hyperthyroidism. V gene TRBV29-1 combines with J gene TRBJ2-5; D remains ambiguous. Sequenced: blood. CDR3 sequence reads: CSVGGLGETQYF. Here the CDR3 DNA reads TGCAGCGTTGGCGGTTTGGGGGAGACCCAGTACTTC.